The source of this T cell receptor (beta chain) is a study of high-grade serous ovarian cancer treatment subgroups. Across the whole study: Each sample yielded on average roughly 8,200 unique TCR beta rearrangements from roughly 15,000 reads.

Using immunoSEQ multiplex PCR, the repertoire was profiled, and TCRdb retains in-frame clones only, with some absent. The table includes more than 7,500 clones, approximately 62% detected once. General study findings and limits: Different patients shared almost no repertoire; same-patient tumors shared roughly 0.095 to 0.85. Clonal relatedness tracked neoantigen level, and by trend copy number and mutation load.

Tumor tissue was taken before any definitive surgery or chemotherapy was given. CDR3 length: 13 amino acids. Trimming cost V 5 bases and J 5 bases, with 12 bases left between them. CDR1 is SGHAT, CDR2 FQNNGV, per germline. With respect to this clone: The antigen is not known.

Sequencing was performed on tumor tissue. The chain couples TRBV11-2 to TRBJ2-5, with D maybe TRBD2 (5 bases). The TCR originated in a human donor with high-grade serous ovarian cancer. In DNA, the CDR3 is TGTGCCAGCAGCCCCCCGGGATGGGAGACCCAGTACTTC. Translating gives CASSPPGWETQYF.